This TCR beta chain originates from a study of shared clonotypes between healthy human individuals (dated by TCRdb to about 2020). Study-wide context: The cohort included three men and a couple of women between 18 and 49 years of age. For each donor, three plates each were used for CD4 naive and CD4 memory, two plates were used for CD8 naive, and one plate was used for CD8 memory. Blood TCR repertoires of roughly five healthy adults were deeply sequenced to estimate repertoire size and the extent of clonotype sharing between individuals. Different laboratories and diverse techniques were used to prepare libraries and sequence TCR repertoires, to increase sequencing depth and limit assay-specific biases. Leukapheresis yielded between about 0.9 and 9 billion PBMCs per donor. What the research found in general, with its limitations: Naive subsets generally had larger estimated clonotype richness than memory subsets did. Compared with non-shared clonotypes, clonotypes shared by all four sorted-subset donors had higher generation probabilities. Roughly 5% of naive CD4, roughly 3.6% of naive CD8, roughly 2.4% of memory CD4, and about 0.4% of memory CD8 clonotypes were shared across several donors. Incomplete sequencing was indicated by rarefaction of sorted-subset datasets, despite the large sequencing depth. Sampling was restricted to blood, and TCR repertoires in tissues likely differ from the TCR repertoires found in blood. Based on pairwise subsampling, the degree of clonotype sharing among donors was expected to be affected by sequencing depth. The genetic and exposure-history diversity represented was limited by the small number of donors.

This clone was seen only once. The clone's antigen remains unknown. No per-base quality is available; no much larger clone lies one base away. TCR CDR3 regions were amplified from genomic DNA by multiplex PCR using the deep immunoSEQ assay. For each cell subset, the extracted genomic DNA was distributed evenly across all wells of several immunoSEQ 96-well plates, and each plate served as one replicate. Each replicate PCR for sorted subsets received around 210 ng genomic DNA, equal to tens of thousands of T cell genomes. The purified libraries were quantified using a Qubit 3.0 fluorometer, sized with a Bioanalyzer 2100, and then quantified again using the KAPA Library Quantification kit. Every immunoSEQ 96-well plate was sequenced on a dedicated single-read 150-cycle Illumina NextSeq 550 flow cell. Under the source paper's analysis protocol: The immunoSEQ output contained only junctional sequences without quality scores, so filtering could not match that applied to full-length reads. To assign V/J genes and CDR3, sequences were annotated using PyIR, a Python wrapper for IgBLAST v1.9, with IMGT germline references. Reads with weak V/J assignments (E-value above 1e-6), missing CDR3, stop codons, out-of-frame junctions, or ambiguous translated residues were removed. A V3J clonotype was defined by an identical inferred V gene, J gene, and CDR3 amino acid sequence. To compute the percentage overlap between repertoires, the number of shared unique clonotypes was divided by the size of the smaller repertoire. Richness of each repertoire was evaluated using RTK rarefaction, the Chao1 estimator, and Recon v2.1 estimates of unobserved clonotypes. Generation probabilities were computed with OLGA for all TCRbeta clonotypes obtained by the gDNA method from a few donors. TCRdb's version of the immuneACCESS table is confined to in-frame rearrangements and falls short of the full clone set. An unresolved V gene accounts for under half of the shortfall where checked; the remainder is of unknown origin. That table furnishes V, J and clone size, whereas the DNA furnished D and trimming. In this sample the table shows some 1.5 million clones, roughly 96% of which occur a single time. The ten largest account for roughly 1.1% of the sample.

From V the trimming removes 0 bases and from J it removes 8 bases, while the gene matches leave 7 bases of the junction unaccounted for. The CDR3, from cysteine to phenylalanine, totals 15 residues. Only the CDR3 DNA stays, 45 bases, in frame from base 1. Via the germline V gene (reference sequence), CDR1 is SEHNR and CDR2 FQNEAQ. Donors were healthy HIV-negative adults with no recently reported acute infections or vaccinations. All donors were Caucasian adults living in Nashville, Tennessee, USA. Magnetic negative selection was used to enrich CD4+ T cells, after which naive cells were positively selected on CD45RA and the negative fraction became the memory subset. After blood collection by leukapheresis, PBMCs were isolated using Ficoll-Histopaque density gradient centrifugation and then cryopreserved in the vapor phase of liquid nitrogen. Analytical flow cytometry was used to check the purity and quantity of each magnetically sorted T cell population. Genomic DNA was isolated from every sorted fraction and measured by UV absorbance on a Nanodrop 2000c.

This chain is built from TRBV7-9 and TRBJ1-5; TRBD1 matches 7 bases in the middle. The material sequenced was naive CD4+ T cells sorted from blood. Sample cell subset or site, as interpreted from the label and publication: CD45RA+ positively selected. The receptor was isolated from a man aged 25-45 years in good health. The nucleotide sequence is TGTGCCAGCAGCTTAGCGATAGGGGGCTTGGAGCCCCAGCATTTT. It encodes CASSLAIGGLEPQHF.